This entry is about one T cell receptor (beta chain). No antigen is known for it. CDR1 is GTSNPN, CDR2 SVGIG, per germline (reference sequence). The CDR3 is 13 residues long. The trim removed 7 bases at V and 4 bases at J, leaving 3 bases unmatched. These data come from a study of cytomegalovirus exposure and HLA in healthy donors. Use of 60 Vbeta and 13 Jbeta primers characterized the PCR. The method was immunoSEQ multiplex PCR; TCRdb's version includes in-frame clones alone and lacks a portion of them. The sample includes 100,000 to 120,000 clones, around 86% seen only once; the top ten take 1.5% to 2%. Overall study results and limits: Among immune exposure information, only CMV serostatus was available.

At sampling all donors were nominally healthy, likely with unrecorded immune exposures. This clonotype was obtained from a man aged 40-49 years in good health and CMV-seronegative. The chain combines TRBV30 with TRBJ2-2; 10 nucleotides align to TRBD1. The sample was PBMCs. CDR3 coding DNA: TGTGCCTCGACAGGGGGCCGCACCGGGGAGCTGTTTTTT. Translating gives CASTGGRTGELFF.